The clone carrying this TCR beta chain appeared many times. The antigen remains undetermined. V gave up 2 bases and J gave up 7 bases, with 9 bases separating them. Germline CDR1 is SEHNR and CDR2 is FQNEAQ (reference sequence). CDR3 length equals 13 residues. TCRdb called clones again from the PCR reads with MiXCR. The sample holds about 40,000 clones; approximately 15% are singletons and the top ten take roughly 9.5%. These data originate in a study of metastatic and nonmetastatic thyroid tumors. Until they underwent thyroid surgery, no patient had received any treatment. Findings and caveats of the study: Reportedly, malignant thyroid tumors had significantly higher TCR beta diversity than benign nodules, in blood and tumor.

The V and J genes are TRBV7-9 and TRBJ2-1; the D gene is possibly TRBD2 (5 bases). The TCR sequence derives from a female donor with papillary thyroid cancer or a benign thyroid nodule (not recorded which). Some clones in this sample may be carry-over from other donors' samples. Sequenced: blood. CDR3 coding DNA: TGTGCCAGCAGCTTATCGGAGGATAATGAGCAGTTCTTC. This sequence encodes CASSLSEDNEQFF.